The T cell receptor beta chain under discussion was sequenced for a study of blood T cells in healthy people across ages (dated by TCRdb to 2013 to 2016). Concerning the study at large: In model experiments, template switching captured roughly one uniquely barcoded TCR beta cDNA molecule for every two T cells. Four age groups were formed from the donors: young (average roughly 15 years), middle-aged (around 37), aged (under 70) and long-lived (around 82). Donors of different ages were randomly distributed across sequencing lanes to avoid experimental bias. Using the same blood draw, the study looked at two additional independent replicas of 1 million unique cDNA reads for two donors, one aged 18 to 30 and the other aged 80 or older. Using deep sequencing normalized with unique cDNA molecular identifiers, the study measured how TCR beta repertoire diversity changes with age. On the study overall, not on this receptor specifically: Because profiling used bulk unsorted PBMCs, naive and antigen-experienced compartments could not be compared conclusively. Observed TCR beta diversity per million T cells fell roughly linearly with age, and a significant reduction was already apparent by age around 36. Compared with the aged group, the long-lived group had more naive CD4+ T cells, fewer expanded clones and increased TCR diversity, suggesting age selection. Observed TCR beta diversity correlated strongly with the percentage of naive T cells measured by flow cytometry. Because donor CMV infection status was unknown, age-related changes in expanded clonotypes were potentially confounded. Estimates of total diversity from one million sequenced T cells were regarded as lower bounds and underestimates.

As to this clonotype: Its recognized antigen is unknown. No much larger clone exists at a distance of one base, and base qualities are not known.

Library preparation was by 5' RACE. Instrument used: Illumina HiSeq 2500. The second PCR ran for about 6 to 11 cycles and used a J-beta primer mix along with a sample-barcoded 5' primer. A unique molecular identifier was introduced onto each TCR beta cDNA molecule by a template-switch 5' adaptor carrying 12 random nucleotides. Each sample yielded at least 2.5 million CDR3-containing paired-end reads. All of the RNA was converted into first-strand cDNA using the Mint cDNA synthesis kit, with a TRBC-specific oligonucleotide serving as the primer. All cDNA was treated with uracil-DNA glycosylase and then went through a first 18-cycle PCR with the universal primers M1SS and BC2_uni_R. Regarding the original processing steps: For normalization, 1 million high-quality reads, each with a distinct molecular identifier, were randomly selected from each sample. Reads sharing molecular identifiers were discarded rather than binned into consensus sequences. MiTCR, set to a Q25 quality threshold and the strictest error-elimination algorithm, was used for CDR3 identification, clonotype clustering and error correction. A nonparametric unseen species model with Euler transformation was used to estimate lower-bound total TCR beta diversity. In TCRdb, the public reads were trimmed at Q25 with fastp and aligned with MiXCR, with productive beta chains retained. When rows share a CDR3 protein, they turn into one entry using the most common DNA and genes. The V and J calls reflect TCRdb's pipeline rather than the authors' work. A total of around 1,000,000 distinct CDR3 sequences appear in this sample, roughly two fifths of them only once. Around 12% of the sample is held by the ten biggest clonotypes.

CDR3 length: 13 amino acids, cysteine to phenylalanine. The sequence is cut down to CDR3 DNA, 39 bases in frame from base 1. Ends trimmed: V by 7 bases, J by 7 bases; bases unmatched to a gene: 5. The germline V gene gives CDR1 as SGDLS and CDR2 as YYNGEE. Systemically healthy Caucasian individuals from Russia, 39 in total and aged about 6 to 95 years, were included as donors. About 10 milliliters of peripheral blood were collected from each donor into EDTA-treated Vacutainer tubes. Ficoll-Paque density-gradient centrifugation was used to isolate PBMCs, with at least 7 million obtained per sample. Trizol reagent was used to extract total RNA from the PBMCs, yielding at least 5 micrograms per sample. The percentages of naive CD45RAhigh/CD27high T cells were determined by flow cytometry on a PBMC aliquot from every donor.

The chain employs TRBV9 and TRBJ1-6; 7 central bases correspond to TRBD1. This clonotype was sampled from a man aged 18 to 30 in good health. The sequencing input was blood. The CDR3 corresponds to CASGGTVNSPLHF. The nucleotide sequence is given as TGTGCCAGCGGGGGGACAGTCAATTCACCCCTCCACTTT.